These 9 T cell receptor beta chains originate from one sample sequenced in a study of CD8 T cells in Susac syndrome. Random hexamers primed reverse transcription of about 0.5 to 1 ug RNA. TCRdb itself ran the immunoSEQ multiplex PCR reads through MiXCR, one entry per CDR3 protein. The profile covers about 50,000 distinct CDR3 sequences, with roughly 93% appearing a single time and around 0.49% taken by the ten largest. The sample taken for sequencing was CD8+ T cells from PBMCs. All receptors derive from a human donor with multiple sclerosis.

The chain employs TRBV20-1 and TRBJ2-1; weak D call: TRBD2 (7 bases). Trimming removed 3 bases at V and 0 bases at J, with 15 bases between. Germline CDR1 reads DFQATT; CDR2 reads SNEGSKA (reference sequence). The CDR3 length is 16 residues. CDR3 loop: CSASPGGVSSYNEQFF. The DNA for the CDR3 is TGCAGTGCTAGTCCGGGGGGCGTAAGCTCCTACAATGAGCAGTTCTTC.

The CDR3, as DNA: TGTGCCAGCAGCCCCACTAGGTCTTCCTACAATGAGCAGTTCTTC. This sequence encodes CASSPTRSSYNEQFF. The chain couples TRBV7-9 to TRBJ2-1; perhaps TRBD2 as D (5 bases). The germline gives CDR1 SEHNR, CDR2 FQNEAQ (reference sequence). V lost 5 bases and J 1 base, leaving 12 bases between the germline ends. CDR3 size: 15 residues.

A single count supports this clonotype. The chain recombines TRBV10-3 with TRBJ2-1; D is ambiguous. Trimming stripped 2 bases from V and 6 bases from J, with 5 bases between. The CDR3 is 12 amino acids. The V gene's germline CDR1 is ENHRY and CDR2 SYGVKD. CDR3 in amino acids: CAISERSNEQFF. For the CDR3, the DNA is TGTGCCATCAGTGAGAGAAGCAATGAGCAGTTCTTC.

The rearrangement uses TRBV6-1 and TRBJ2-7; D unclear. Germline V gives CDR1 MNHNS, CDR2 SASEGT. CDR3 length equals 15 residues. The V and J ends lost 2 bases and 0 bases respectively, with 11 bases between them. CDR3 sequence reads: CASSESDASSYEQYF. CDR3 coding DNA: TGTGCCAGCAGTGAATCCGACGCCTCCTCCTACGAGCAGTACTTC.

CDR3 protein: CASSAGGSGVTYEQYF. The CDR3, as DNA: TGTGCCAGCAGCGCCGGGGGTTCTGGTGTCACCTACGAGCAGTACTTC. This chain joins TRBV9 and TRBJ2-7; possibly TRBD2 for D (6 bases). Germline V gene lookup returns CDR1 SGDLS and CDR2 YYNGEE. Between the trimmed V and J ends, which lost 3 bases and 2 bases, there was a span of 18 bases. This CDR3 contains 16 residues.

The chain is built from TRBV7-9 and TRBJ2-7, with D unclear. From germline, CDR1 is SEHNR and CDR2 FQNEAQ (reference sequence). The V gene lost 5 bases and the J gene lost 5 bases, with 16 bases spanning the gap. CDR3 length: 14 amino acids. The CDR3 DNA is TGTGCCAGCAGCATAACCCTAGTGCAGCACGAGCAGTACTTC. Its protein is CASSITLVQHEQYF. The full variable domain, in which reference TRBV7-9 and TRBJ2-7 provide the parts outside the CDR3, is DTGVSQNPRHKITKRGQNVTFRCDPISEHNRLYWYRQTLGQGPEFLTYFQNEAQLEKSRLLSDRFSAERPKGSFSTLEIQRTEQGDSAMYLCASSITLVQHEQYFGPGTRLTVT.

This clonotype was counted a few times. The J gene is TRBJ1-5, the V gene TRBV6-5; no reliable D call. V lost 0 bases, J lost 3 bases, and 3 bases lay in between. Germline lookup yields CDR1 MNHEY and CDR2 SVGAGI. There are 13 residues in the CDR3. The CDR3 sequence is CASSYSNNQPQHF. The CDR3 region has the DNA TGTGCCAGCAGTTACTCGAACAATCAGCCCCAGCATTTT.

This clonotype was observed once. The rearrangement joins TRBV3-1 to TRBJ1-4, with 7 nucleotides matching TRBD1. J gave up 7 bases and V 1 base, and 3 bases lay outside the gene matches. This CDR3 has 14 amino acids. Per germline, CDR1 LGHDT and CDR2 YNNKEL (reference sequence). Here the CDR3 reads CASSQGTGFEKLFF. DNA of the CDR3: TGTGCCAGCAGCCAAGGGACAGGATTTGAAAAACTGTTTTTT.

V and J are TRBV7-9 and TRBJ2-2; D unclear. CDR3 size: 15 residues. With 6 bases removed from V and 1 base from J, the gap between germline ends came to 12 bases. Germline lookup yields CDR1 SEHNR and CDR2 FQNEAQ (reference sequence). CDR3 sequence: CASRSDWENTGELFF. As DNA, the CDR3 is TGTGCCAGCAGATCCGACTGGGAGAACACCGGGGAGCTGTTTTTT.